Below, 6 T cell receptor beta chains from the same sample are listed, as sequenced in a study of T cell repertoires in cytomegalovirus infection (dated by TCRdb to the late 2010s). The run used an Illumina HiSeq 1500. The public reads were reanalyzed by TCRdb: fastp trimming at Q25, MiXCR alignment, in-frame beta chains only. Rows with a matching CDR3 protein are joined into one entry that keeps the most common DNA and genes. Present in this sample are roughly 150,000 distinct CDR3 sequences, around 20% of which were seen just once. Approximately 11% of the sample lies in the top ten. Input material: PBMCs. These receptors originate from a human donor in good health (CMV status not recorded). Some clones in this sample may be carry-over from other donors' samples.

The CDR3: CASSLGQVAGEAFF. The CDR3 region has the DNA TGTGCCAGCAGTCTGGGACAGGTAGCGGGTGAAGCTTTCTTT. The chain employs TRBV28 and TRBJ1-1; 8 positions match TRBD1. CDR1 and CDR2 from the germline V gene are MDHEN and SYDVKM. The V gene end was trimmed by 5 bases and the J gene end by 7 bases; junction bases not matched to a gene: 9. There are 14 residues in the CDR3.

The genes are TRBV14 and TRBJ2-7; TRBD2 aligns across 7 bases. J lost 6 bases, V lost 0 bases, and 8 bases had no gene match. The CDR3 is 15 amino acids. Germline loops: CDR1 SGHDN, CDR2 FVKESK. The CDR3 nucleotides read TGTGCCAGCAGCCAAGATGGGTGGGGGGGGAGCGAGCAGTACTTC. Translation: CASSQDGWGGSEQYF.

The V gene is TRBV2, the J gene TRBJ1-1; tentatively, D is TRBD1 (6 bases). The germline V and J ends were trimmed by 8 bases and 4 bases, with 14 bases remaining between them. Germline-derived CDR1 and CDR2 are SNHLY and FYNNEI. The CDR3 is 13 residues long. As DNA, the CDR3 is TGTGCCAGCTCATCAACAGGGACCACTGAAGCTTTCTTT. Translation gives CASSSTGTTEAFF.

In its sample, this clonotype was seen a few times. This chain joins TRBV19 and TRBJ1-2; 9 bases agree with TRBD1. CDR1 is LNHDA, CDR2 SQIVND, per germline (reference sequence). The CDR3 is made up of 14 amino acids. V shed 9 bases and J 7 bases; nucleotides not matched to a gene: 12. CDR3: CASHRTGEVAGYTF. For the CDR3, the DNA is TGTGCCAGCCATAGGACAGGGGAGGTGGCTGGCTACACCTTC.

V usage is TRBV29-1 and J usage is TRBJ1-1, with a weak D call TRBD1 (5 bases). V gave up 3 bases and J gave up 0 bases, with 5 bases separating them. The CDR3 totals 12 residues. Germline V gives CDR1 SQVTM, CDR2 ANQGSEA. The CDR3 reads CSVDRVNTEAFF. In DNA, the CDR3 is TGCAGCGTTGACAGGGTGAACACTGAAGCTTTCTTT. Full variable domain (outside the CDR3, taken from reference TRBV29-1 and TRBJ1-1): SAVISQKPSRDICQRGTSLTIQCQVDSQVTMMFWYRQQPGQSLTLIATANQGSEATYESGFVIDKFPISRPNLTFSTLTVSNMSPEDSSIYLCSVDRVNTEAFFGQGTRLTVV.

The chain recombines TRBV28 with TRBJ1-2; a possible D gene is TRBD1 (5 bases). V shed 6 bases and J shed 8 bases, with 16 bases lying between them. The CDR3 spans 13 residues. From germline, CDR1 is MDHEN and CDR2 SYDVKM. CDR3 sequence reads: CASSPTRGGGYTF. CDR3 sequence (DNA): TGTGCCAGCAGCCCGACTAGGGGAGGAGGCTACACCTTC.